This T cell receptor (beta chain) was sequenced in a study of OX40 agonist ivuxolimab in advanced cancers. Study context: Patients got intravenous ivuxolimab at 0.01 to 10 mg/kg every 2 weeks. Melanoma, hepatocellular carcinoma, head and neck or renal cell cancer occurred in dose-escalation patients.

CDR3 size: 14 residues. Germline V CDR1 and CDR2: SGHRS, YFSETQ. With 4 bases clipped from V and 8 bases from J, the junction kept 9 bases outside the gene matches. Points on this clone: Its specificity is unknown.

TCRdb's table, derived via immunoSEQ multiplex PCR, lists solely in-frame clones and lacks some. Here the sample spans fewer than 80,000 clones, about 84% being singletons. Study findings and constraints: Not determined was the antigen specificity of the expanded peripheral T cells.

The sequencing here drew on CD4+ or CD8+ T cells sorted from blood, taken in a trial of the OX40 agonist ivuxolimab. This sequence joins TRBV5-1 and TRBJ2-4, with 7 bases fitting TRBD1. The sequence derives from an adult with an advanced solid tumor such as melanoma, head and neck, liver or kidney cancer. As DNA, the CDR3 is TGCGCCAGCAGCCGCTCCTTGCAGGGGGACATTCAGTACTTC. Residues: CASSRSLQGDIQYF.